A single sample gave rise to the 10 T cell receptor beta chains below, sequenced in a study of blood T cell repertoires in COVID-19. Some clones are missing from TCRdb's copy, which holds only in-frame ones; the method was immunoSEQ multiplex PCR. This table holds over 120,000 clones, approximately 86% found once. Sequencing was done on a sample of peripheral blood. All receptors come from a man aged 70-80 years with acute or convalescent COVID-19.

V is TRBV19 and J is TRBJ2-1; 13 nucleotides agree with TRBD2. V lost 4 bases and J lost 4; bases outside the gene matches: 1. This CDR3 region has 15 residues. The V gene's germline CDR1 is LNHDA and CDR2 SQIVND (reference sequence). CDR3 nucleotides: TGTGCCAGTAGTAGACTAGCGGGGGGATACAATGAGCAGTTCTTC. It yields the protein CASSRLAGGYNEQFF.

The chain uses TRBV4-2 and TRBJ2-5; 9 bases line up with TRBD1. CDR3 length: 15 residues. Germline loops: CDR1 LGHNA, CDR2 YNFKEQ. V shed 0 bases and J 2 bases; nucleotides not matched to a gene: 1. In DNA form, the CDR3 reads TGTGCCAGCAGCCAAGAGGGGACAGGGCAAGAGACCCAGTACTTC. This encodes CASSQEGTGQETQYF.

The chain recombines TRBV27 with TRBJ1-5, with 7 bases fitting TRBD1. J lost 0 bases, V lost 2 bases, and 4 bases had no gene match. The germline V gene has CDR1 MNHEY and CDR2 SMNVEV (reference sequence). CDR3 length equals 16 residues. CDR3 sequence: CASSLERGPSNQPQHF. The CDR3 DNA sequence: TGTGCCAGCAGTTTAGAAAGGGGGCCTAGCAATCAGCCCCAGCATTTT.

V gene TRBV12-5 combines with J gene TRBJ1-1; 7 bases map to TRBD1. The CDR3 runs to 13 residues. CDR1 and CDR2 from the germline V gene are LGHNT and FRNRAP. With V trimmed by 5 bases and J by 2 bases, 2 bases remained unmatched. CDR3 sequence: CASGTGVNTEAFF. The CDR3 DNA sequence: TGTGCTAGTGGTACAGGGGTTAACACTGAAGCTTTCTTT.

Notes on this clone: The junction does not match germline at one end; this may be a read error. This rearrangement joins TRBV30 to TRBJ2-7, with D possibly matching TRBD2 (6 bases). Germline CDR1 is GTSNPN and CDR2 is SVGIG (reference sequence). This CDR3 comprises 14 residues. Here the CDR3 reads CAWTRGLPGYEQYF. The CDR3 nucleotides read TGTGCTTGGACCCGGGGACTCCCCGGCTACGAGCAGTACTTC.

The genes are TRBV5-1 and TRBJ1-1; no clear D. The germline CDR1 and CDR2 sequences are SGHRS and YFSETQ. With 0 bases removed from V and 7 bases from J, the gap between germline ends came to 7 bases. The CDR3 sequence is 12 residues long. The CDR3 DNA is TGCGCCAGCAGCTTGGACCTAAATGAAGCTTTCTTT. This encodes CASSLDLNEAFF.

The chain joins TRBV10-3 to TRBJ2-4; tentative D call: TRBD2 (7 bases). V lost 0 bases and J 1 base, leaving 13 bases between the germline ends. Germline CDR1 ENHRY, CDR2 SYGVKD. The CDR3 covers 17 residues. This CDR3 is CAISESYGRGAKNIQYF. The CDR3 nucleotides are TGTGCCATCAGTGAGTCGTATGGGAGGGGGGCCAAAAACATTCAGTACTTC.

This clone turned up a few times. The V and J genes are TRBV10-1 and TRBJ2-7; TRBD2 matches at 8 bases. This CDR3 has 15 residues. V shed 3 bases and J 2 bases; nucleotides not matched to a gene: 6. The germline V gene encodes CDR1 WNHNN and CDR2 SYGVQD (reference sequence). The CDR3 region is CASSELAGGTYEQYF. CDR3 nucleotides: TGCGCCAGCAGTGAACTCGCGGGAGGTACCTACGAGCAGTACTTC.

The rearrangement links TRBV6-5 to TRBJ2-3; D is undetermined. There are 16 residues in the CDR3. CDR1 and CDR2 (germline): MNHEY, SVGAGI. V was cut by 0 bases and J by 4 bases, with 14 bases left in between. The CDR3: CASSYSYDSRPDTQYF. As DNA, the CDR3 is TGTGCCAGCAGTTACTCTTACGACTCCCGGCCAGATACGCAGTATTTT.

The chain's CDR3 is CASSQETGVYEQYF. In nucleotides, the CDR3 is TGTGCCAGCAGCCAAGAAACCGGGGTCTACGAGCAGTACTTC. The chain recombines TRBV3-1 (or the pseudogene TRBV3-2) with TRBJ2-7; TRBD2 might be the D (5 bases). The CDR3 totals 14 residues. Germline V gives CDR1 LGHDT, CDR2 YNNKEL (reference sequence). V lost 0 bases and J 3 bases, leaving 9 bases between the germline ends.